This TCR beta chain was identified in a study of blood T cell repertoires in COVID-19. Looking at the study overall: Whether acute or convalescent, the COVID-19 samples came from the United States, Italy and Spain. PBMCs, B-cell-depleted T cells, or T cells were the source of the cDNA or gDNA that made up the material.

V gave up 2 bases and J gave up 3 bases, with 14 bases separating them. Germline CDR1 SGHAT, CDR2 FQNNGV. The CDR3 extends over 15 amino acids. In the original workflow: Using reference gene primer amplification, nucleated cell counts were estimated. Data came from immunoSEQ multiplex PCR; TCRdb stores just in-frame clones and leaves some out. That table is the source of V, J and clone size, and D and trimming were worked out from the DNA. The table includes over 200,000 clones, about 90% detected once. This chain joins TRBV11-2 and TRBJ2-7, with D tentatively TRBD1 (6 bases). Sequencing input: peripheral blood. The sequence was obtained from a woman aged 45-65 years with acute or convalescent COVID-19. The CDR3 DNA is TGTGCCAGCAGCTTACCCGGGACAAAATACTACGAGCAGTACTTC. This sequence encodes CASSLPGTKYYEQYF.